These 17 T cell receptor beta chains came from one sample sequenced in a study of T cell responses to AZD1222 COVID-19 vaccine. TCRdb's copy holds only in-frame clones and misses some; the assay was immunoSEQ multiplex PCR. The data show about 150,000 clones, with 85% to 90% seen just once and about 9% held by the top ten. Sequencing used peripheral blood, obtained 28 days after the second AZD1222 dose. Receptors were obtained from an adult who received the AZD1222 COVID-19 vaccine.

The chain combines TRBV6-1 with TRBJ1-6, with TRBD1 as a possible D gene (6 bases). This CDR3 has 14 amino acids. Germline V gives CDR1 MNHNS, CDR2 SASEGT. Trimming left V 2 bases short and J 10 bases short, with 12 bases between. The CDR3 reads CASSEWTVGSPLHF. Here the CDR3 DNA reads TGTGCCAGCAGTGAATGGACAGTAGGATCACCCCTCCACTTT.

The chain links TRBV7-2 to TRBJ2-7, with TRBD1 matching over 8 bases. The CDR3 sequence is 15 residues long. V gave up 2 bases and J gave up 2 bases; unmatched junction bases: 5. CDR1 is SGHTA, CDR2 FQGNSA, per germline. This CDR3 is CASSLQQGATYEQYF. CDR3 sequence (DNA): TGTGCCAGCAGCTTACAGCAGGGGGCTACCTACGAGCAGTACTTC.

This chain joins TRBV28 and TRBJ2-7; D could derive from TRBD1 or TRBD2 (5 bases each). V gave up 3 bases and J gave up 6 bases, with 9 bases separating them. Germline assignment: CDR1 MDHEN and CDR2 SYDVKM. The length of the CDR3 is 12 residues. CDR3 in DNA: TGTGCCAGCAGTTTGAGGGGTGGCGAGCAGTACTTC. Encoded protein: CASSLRGGEQYF. Filled out from reference TRBV28 and TRBJ2-7, the complete variable domain reads DVKVTQSSRYLVKRTGEKVFLECVQDMDHENMFWYRQDPGLGLRLIYFSYDVKMKEKGDIPEGYSVSREKKERFSLILESASTNQTSMYLCASSLRGGEQYFGPGTRLTVT.

This clone has a handful of counts. This chain uses TRBV19 with TRBJ2-7, with D uncertain. Per germline, CDR1 LNHDA and CDR2 SQIVND (reference sequence). The V end lost 5 bases, the J end lost 3 bases, and 11 bases lay between the germline ends. The CDR3 contains 13 residues. CDR3 sequence: CASSAPRGYEQYF. In DNA form, the CDR3 reads TGTGCCAGTAGTGCTCCCCGAGGCTACGAGCAGTACTTC. Using reference TRBV19 and TRBJ2-7 for the parts outside the CDR3, the full variable domain is DGGITQSPKYLFRKEGQNVTLSCEQNLNHDAMYWYRQDPGQGLRLIYYSQIVNDFQKGDIAEGYSVSREKKESFPLTVTSAQKNPTAFYLCASSAPRGYEQYFGPGTRLTVT.

The chain has TRBV6-5 and TRBJ1-2; TRBD1 is a possible D gene (6 bases). V lost 5 bases, J lost 2 bases, and 9 bases lay in between. The CDR3 consists of 13 residues. Germline V gene data show CDR1 as MNHEY and CDR2 as SVGAGI. The CDR3 is CASSPTGNYGYTF. CDR3 nucleotide sequence: TGTGCCAGCAGTCCTACAGGGAACTATGGCTACACCTTC.

The chain joins TRBV7-9 to TRBJ2-3; tentatively, D is TRBD1 (6 bases). CDR1 is SEHNR, CDR2 FQNEAQ, per germline (reference sequence). The germline V and J ends were trimmed by 5 bases and 3 bases, with 12 bases remaining between them. The CDR3 contains 14 residues. CDR3 in amino acids: CASSPRGATDTQYF. DNA of the CDR3: TGTGCCAGCAGCCCCAGGGGAGCAACAGATACGCAGTATTTT.

The chain is built from TRBV20-1 and TRBJ2-3; possible D gene TRBD2, 6 bases. The length of the CDR3 is 11 residues. V lost 3 bases and J lost 9, with 10 bases in between. Looked up from germline, CDR1 is DFQATT and CDR2 is SNEGSKA (reference sequence). The CDR3 DNA reads as TGCAGTGCTAGCCAAGGGAGGACGCAGTATTTT. Residues: CSASQGRTQYF.

This rearrangement joins TRBV3-1 (or the pseudogene TRBV3-2) to TRBJ1-2; a possible D gene is TRBD1 (5 bases). The CDR3 sequence is 14 residues long. CDR1 is LGHDT and CDR2 is YNNKEL in the germline V gene (reference sequence). Trimming removed 3 bases at V and 4 bases at J, with 12 bases between. The chain's CDR3 is CASSQRDGVYGYTF. The CDR3 nucleotides read TGTGCCAGCAGCCAGAGGGACGGAGTCTATGGCTACACCTTC.

The rearrangement uses TRBV20-1 and TRBJ1-1; D gene unclear. V was trimmed by 3 bases and J by 11 bases, leaving 13 bases between them. Germline CDR1 is DFQATT and CDR2 is SNEGSKA (reference sequence). The CDR3 covers 11 residues. CDR3 sequence (DNA): TGCAGTGCTAGCGACCAGGTCCGGGCTTTCTTT. Its translation is CSASDQVRAFF.

The chain employs TRBV3-1 (or the pseudogene TRBV3-2) and TRBJ2-5, with D unclear. V was clipped by 1 base and J by 5 bases, with 8 bases between them. The CDR3 spans 13 residues. Germline loops: CDR1 LGHDT, CDR2 YNNKEL (reference sequence). The CDR3 nucleotides are TGTGCCAGCAGCCAAGTCCCGGTTGAGACCCAGTACTTC. As protein: CASSQVPVETQYF.

The DNA for the CDR3 is TGTGCCAGCAGTGCCACCTACAATGAGCAGTTCTTC. Residues: CASSATYNEQFF. The V call is TRBV28, the J call TRBJ2-1; no clear D gene. This CDR3 is 12 amino acids long. The germline V and J ends were trimmed by 5 bases and 2 bases, with 4 bases remaining between them. Germline V lookup: CDR1 MDHEN, CDR2 SYDVKM.

The chain carries TRBV27 and TRBJ2-7; 16 bases line up with TRBD2. V lost 8 bases to trimming and J lost 1 base; unmatched junction nucleotides: 5. The CDR3 runs 16 residues. Germline loops: CDR1 MNHEY, CDR2 SMNVEV (reference sequence). The CDR3, as DNA: TGTGCCAGCCGGGGACTAGCGGGAGGGGGATCCTACGAGCAGTACTTC. It specifies CASRGLAGGGSYEQYF.

This clone came up once. The genes are TRBV27 and TRBJ2-1, with 9 bases aligning to TRBD2. Per the germline V gene, CDR1 is MNHEY and CDR2 is SMNVEV (reference sequence). The CDR3 length is 15 residues. V shed 2 bases, J shed 4 bases, and the junction held 3 bases outside the gene matches. The CDR3 coding sequence is TGTGCCAGCAGTTTACTAGCGGGGAAATACAATGAGCAGTTCTTC. It encodes CASSLLAGKYNEQFF.

The chain is built from TRBV19 and TRBJ1-2, with TRBD1 as a possible D gene (5 bases). CDR1 is LNHDA and CDR2 is SQIVND in the germline V gene (reference sequence). The CDR3 consists of 12 residues. The V gene lost 5 bases and the J gene lost 4 bases, with 8 bases spanning the gap. CDR3 coding DNA: TGTGCCAGTAGTTTGACAGCCTATGGCTACACCTTC. It codes for CASSLTAYGYTF.

CDR3 nucleotides: TGTGCCAGCAGCTTAGCAAGGACTGACACTGAAGCTTTCTTT. This translates into CASSLARTDTEAFF. The J gene is TRBJ1-1, the V gene TRBV7-9; the D is unclear. V was trimmed by 0 bases and J by 3 bases, leaving 8 bases between them. CDR1 is SEHNR, CDR2 FQNEAQ, per germline (reference sequence). The CDR3 length is 14 residues. The full variable domain, its missing parts supplied by reference TRBV7-9 and TRBJ1-1, is DTGVSQNPRHKITKRGQNVTFRCDPISEHNRLYWYRQTLGQGPEFLTYFQNEAQLEKSRLLSDRFSAERPKGSFSTLEIQRTEQGDSAMYLCASSLARTDTEAFFGQGTRLTVV.

V and J are TRBV5-4 and TRBJ2-5, with TRBD1 as a possible D gene (6 bases). Between the trimmed V and J ends, which lost 1 base and 4 bases, there was a span of 11 bases. The CDR3 runs 14 residues. CDR1 is SGHNT, CDR2 YYREEE, per germline (reference sequence). As DNA, the CDR3 is TGTGCCAGCAGCTTGTCCATCAGGGGAGAGACCCAGTACTTC. Amino acid sequence: CASSLSIRGETQYF.

The V gene is TRBV28, the J gene TRBJ2-7; D gene uncertain. Germline V gene sequence: CDR1 MDHEN, CDR2 SYDVKM. V was trimmed by 8 bases and J by 3 bases, leaving 11 bases between them. The CDR3 has 12 residues. The CDR3: CASLASNYEQYF. The CDR3 coding sequence is TGTGCCAGCTTGGCCAGCAACTACGAGCAGTACTTC.